This TCR beta chain was observed in a study of blood T cell repertoires in COVID-19. Only in-frame clones appear in the TCRdb table, and some are missing; sequencing was by immunoSEQ multiplex PCR. The data contain 220,000 or so clones, almost 90% of them singletons. The specimen was PBMCs or T cells enriched from blood (not recorded which). The TCR sequence derives from a young man who had been exposed to COVID-19.

CDR3 nucleotides: TGTGCCAGCAGACAGGGGGCCTATTTGGGGTACGAGCAGTACTTC. Its translation: CASRQGAYLGYEQYF. This sequence joins TRBV2 and TRBJ2-7, with 9 bases aligning to TRBD1. Germline V gene sequence: CDR1 SNHLY, CDR2 FYNNEI. V dropped 6 bases and J dropped 4; count of bases not matched to a gene: 10. The CDR3 has 15 residues.